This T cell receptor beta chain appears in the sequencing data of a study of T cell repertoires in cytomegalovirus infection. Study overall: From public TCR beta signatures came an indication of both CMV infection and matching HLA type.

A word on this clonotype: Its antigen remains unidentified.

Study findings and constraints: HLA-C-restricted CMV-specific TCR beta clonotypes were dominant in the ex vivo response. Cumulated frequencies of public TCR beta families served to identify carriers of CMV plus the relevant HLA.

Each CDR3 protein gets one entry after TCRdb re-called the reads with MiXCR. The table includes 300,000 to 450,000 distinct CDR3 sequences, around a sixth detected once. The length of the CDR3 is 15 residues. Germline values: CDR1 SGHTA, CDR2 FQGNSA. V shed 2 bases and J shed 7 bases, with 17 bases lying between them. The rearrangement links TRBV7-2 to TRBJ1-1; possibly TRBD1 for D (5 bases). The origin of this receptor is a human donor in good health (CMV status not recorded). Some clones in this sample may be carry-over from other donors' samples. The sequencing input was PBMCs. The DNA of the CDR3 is TGTGCCAGCAGCTTATTGGGCGGCCTGGGGGGTGAAGCTTTCTTT. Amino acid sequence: CASSLLGGLGGEAFF.